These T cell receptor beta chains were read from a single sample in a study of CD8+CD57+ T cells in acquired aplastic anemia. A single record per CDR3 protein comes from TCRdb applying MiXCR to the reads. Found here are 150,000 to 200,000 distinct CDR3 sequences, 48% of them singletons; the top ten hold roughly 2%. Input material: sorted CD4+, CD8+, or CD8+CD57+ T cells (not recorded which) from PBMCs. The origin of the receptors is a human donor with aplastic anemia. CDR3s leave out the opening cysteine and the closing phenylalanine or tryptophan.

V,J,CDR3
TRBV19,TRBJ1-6,ASSRGEGALHSPLH
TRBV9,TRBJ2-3,ASSEVPGQGGGTQY
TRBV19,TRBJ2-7,ASSTGALGAYEQY
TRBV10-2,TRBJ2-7,ASTFSGTGSYEQY
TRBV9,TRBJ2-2,ASSVGAGVAGELF
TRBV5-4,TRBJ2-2,ASRVGQGNTGELF
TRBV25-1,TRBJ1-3,ASRGLTGGAGNTIY
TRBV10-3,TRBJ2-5,AIRTSGSKETQY
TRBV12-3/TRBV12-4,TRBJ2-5,ASSSITGGAQY
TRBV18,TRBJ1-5,ASSLKLGGNQPQH
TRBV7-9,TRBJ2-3,ASSTSNAARGTQY
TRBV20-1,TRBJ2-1,SARTEWGRNEQF
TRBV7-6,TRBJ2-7,ASSLGRDSYEQY
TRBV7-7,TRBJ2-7,ASSPFAGDEQY
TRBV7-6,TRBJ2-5,ASSITGTPLAGGPQETQY
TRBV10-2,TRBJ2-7,ASSGLGTGSHEQY
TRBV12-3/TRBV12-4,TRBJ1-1,ASSLTLTEAF
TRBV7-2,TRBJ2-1,ASSPQRTTPRDEQF
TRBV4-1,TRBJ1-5,ASSQDLRDRVYQPQH
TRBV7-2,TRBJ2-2,ASRTGDTNTGELF
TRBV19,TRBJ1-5,ASSPLLGNQPQH
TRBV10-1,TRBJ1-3,ASSECLIWDREGNTIY
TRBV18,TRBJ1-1,ASSPIGNTEAF
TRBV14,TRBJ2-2,ASSLGLGGYTGELF
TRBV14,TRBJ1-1,ASSRNLGTEAF
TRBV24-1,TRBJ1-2,ATSDLGRGPNYGYT
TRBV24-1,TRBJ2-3,ATSDSDLAGRADTQY
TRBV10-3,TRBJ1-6,AIRDRLNSPLH
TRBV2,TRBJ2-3,ASKPRDETQY
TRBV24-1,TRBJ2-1,ATAVPGLAGGEQF
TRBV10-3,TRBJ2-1,AISLGTIYNEQF
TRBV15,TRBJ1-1,ATSRDDRYTEAF
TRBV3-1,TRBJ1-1,ASSLNRVNTEAF
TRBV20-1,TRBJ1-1,SARKQGVLAEAF
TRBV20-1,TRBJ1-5,SAREGGTGDQPQH
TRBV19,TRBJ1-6,ASSIASGGSPLH